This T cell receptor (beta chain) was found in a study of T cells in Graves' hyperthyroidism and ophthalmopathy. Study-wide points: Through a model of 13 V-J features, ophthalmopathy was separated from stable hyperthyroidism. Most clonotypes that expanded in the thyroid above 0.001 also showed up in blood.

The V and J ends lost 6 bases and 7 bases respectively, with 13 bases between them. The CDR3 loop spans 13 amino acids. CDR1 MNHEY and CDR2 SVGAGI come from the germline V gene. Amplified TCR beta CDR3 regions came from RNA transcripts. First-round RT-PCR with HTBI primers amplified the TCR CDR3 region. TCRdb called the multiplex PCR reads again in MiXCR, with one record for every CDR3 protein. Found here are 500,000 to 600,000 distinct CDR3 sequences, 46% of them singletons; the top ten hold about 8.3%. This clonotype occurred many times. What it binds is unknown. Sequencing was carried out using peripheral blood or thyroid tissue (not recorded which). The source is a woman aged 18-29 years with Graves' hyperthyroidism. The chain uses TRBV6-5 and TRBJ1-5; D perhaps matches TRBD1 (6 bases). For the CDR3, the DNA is TGTGCCAGCAGCCGGACAGTCCGGCAGCCCCAGCATTTT. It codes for CASSRTVRQPQHF.